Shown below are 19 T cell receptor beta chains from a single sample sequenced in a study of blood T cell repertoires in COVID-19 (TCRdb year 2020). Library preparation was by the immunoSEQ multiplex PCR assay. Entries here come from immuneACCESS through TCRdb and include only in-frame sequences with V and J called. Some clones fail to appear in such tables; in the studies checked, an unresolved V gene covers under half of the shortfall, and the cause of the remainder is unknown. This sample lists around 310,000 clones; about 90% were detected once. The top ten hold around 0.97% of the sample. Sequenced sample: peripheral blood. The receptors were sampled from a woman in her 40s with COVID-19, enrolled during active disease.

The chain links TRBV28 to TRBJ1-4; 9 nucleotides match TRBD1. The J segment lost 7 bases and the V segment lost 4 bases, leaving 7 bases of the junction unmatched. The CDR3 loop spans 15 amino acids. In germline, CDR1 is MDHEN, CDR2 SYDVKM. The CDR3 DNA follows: TGTGCCAGCAGTTCTTCACAGGGGGCTTTTGAAAAACTGTTTTTT. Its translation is CASSSSQGAFEKLFF. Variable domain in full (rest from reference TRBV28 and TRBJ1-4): DVKVTQSSRYLVKRTGEKVFLECVQDMDHENMFWYRQDPGLGLRLIYFSYDVKMKEKGDIPEGYSVSREKKERFSLILESASTNQTSMYLCASSSSQGAFEKLFFGSGTQLSVL.

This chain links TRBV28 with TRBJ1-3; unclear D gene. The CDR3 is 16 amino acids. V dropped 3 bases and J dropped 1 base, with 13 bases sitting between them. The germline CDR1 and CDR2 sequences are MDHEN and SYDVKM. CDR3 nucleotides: TGTGCCAGCAGTTTTCTGGTATCTACGTCTGGAAACACCATATATTTT. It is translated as CASSFLVSTSGNTIYF.

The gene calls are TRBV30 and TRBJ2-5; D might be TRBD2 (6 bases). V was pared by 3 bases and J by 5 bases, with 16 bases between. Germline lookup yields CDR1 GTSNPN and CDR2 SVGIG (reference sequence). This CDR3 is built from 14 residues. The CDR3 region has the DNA TGTGCCTGGAGACGGACAACGGCGGGGGAGACCCAGTACTTC. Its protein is CAWRRTTAGETQYF. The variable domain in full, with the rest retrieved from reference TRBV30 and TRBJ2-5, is SQTIHQWPATLVQPVGSPLSLECTVEGTSNPNLYWYRQAAGRGLQLLFYSVGIGQISSEVPQNLSASRPQDRQFILSSKKLLLSDSGFYLCAWRRTTAGETQYFGPGTRLLVL.

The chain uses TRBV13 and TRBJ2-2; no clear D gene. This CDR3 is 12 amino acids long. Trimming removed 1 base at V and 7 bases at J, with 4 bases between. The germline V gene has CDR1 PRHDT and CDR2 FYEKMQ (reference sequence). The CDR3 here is CASSLVSGELFF. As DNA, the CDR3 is TGTGCCAGCAGCTTAGTCAGCGGGGAGCTGTTTTTT.

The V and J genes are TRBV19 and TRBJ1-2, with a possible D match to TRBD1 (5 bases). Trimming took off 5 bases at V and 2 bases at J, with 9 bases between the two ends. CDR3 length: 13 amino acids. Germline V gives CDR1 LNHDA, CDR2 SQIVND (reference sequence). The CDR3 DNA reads TGTGCCAGTAGTTGGGAGGGGAACTATGGCTACACCTTC. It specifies CASSWEGNYGYTF.

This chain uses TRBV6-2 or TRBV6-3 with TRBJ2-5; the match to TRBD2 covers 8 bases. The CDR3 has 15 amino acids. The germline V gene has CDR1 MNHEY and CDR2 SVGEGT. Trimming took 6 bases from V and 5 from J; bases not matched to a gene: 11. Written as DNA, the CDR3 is TGTGCCAGCAGGCCTCCCGGGACTAGAGGGGAGACCCAGTACTTC. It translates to CASRPPGTRGETQYF.

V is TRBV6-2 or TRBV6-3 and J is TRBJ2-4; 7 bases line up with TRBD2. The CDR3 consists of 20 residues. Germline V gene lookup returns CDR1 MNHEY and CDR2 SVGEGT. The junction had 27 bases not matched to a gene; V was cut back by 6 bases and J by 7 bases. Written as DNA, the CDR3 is TGTGCCAGCAGCTCCGGACTAGTTTCCACACCTCGTCATTTGAGGAACATTCAGTACTTC. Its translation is CASSSGLVSTPRHLRNIQYF.

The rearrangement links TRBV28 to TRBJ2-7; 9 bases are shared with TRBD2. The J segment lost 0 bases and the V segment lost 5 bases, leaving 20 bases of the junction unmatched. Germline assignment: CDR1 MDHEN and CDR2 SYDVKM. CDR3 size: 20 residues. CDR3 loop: CASSAFPVRISGGFSYEQYF. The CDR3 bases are TGTGCCAGCAGTGCTTTCCCAGTCAGGATAAGCGGGGGGTTCTCCTACGAGCAGTACTTC. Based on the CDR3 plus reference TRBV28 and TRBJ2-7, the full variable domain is DVKVTQSSRYLVKRTGEKVFLECVQDMDHENMFWYRQDPGLGLRLIYFSYDVKMKEKGDIPEGYSVSREKKERFSLILESASTNQTSMYLCASSAFPVRISGGFSYEQYFGPGTRLTVT.

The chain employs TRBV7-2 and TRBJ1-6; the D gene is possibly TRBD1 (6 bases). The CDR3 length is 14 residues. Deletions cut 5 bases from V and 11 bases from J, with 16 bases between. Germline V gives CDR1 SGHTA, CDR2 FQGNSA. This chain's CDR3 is CASSTDSRMAPLHF. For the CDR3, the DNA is TGTGCCAGCAGCACGGACAGTAGGATGGCACCCCTCCACTTT.

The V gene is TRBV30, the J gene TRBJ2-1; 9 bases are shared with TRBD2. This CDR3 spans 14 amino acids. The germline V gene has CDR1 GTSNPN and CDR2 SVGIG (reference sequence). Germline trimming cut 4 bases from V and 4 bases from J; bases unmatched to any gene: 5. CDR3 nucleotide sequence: TGTGCCTGGAATCGGCTAGCGGGGTACAATGAGCAGTTCTTC. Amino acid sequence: CAWNRLAGYNEQFF. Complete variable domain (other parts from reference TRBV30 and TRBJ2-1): SQTIHQWPATLVQPVGSPLSLECTVEGTSNPNLYWYRQAAGRGLQLLFYSVGIGQISSEVPQNLSASRPQDRQFILSSKKLLLSDSGFYLCAWNRLAGYNEQFFGPGTRLTVL.

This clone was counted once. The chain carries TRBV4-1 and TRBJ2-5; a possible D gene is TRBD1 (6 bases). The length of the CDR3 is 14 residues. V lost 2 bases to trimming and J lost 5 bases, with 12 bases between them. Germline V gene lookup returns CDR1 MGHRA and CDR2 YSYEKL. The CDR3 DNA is TGCGCCAGCAGCCAATTGGGGGCTCGGGAGACCCAGTACTTC. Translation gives CASSQLGARETQYF.

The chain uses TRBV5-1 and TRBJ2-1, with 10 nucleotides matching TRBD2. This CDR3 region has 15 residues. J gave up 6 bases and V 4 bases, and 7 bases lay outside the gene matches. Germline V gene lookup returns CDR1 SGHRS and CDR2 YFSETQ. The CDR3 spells CASSDPSGGSNEQFF. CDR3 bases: TGCGCCAGCAGCGATCCTAGCGGGGGTAGCAATGAGCAGTTCTTC.

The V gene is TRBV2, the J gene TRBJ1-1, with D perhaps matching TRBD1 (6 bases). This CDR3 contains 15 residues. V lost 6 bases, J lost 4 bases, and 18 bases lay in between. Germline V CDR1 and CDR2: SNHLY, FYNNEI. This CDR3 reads CASRSEGDRGTEAFF. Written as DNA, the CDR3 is TGTGCCAGCAGGTCTGAGGGGGATCGTGGCACTGAAGCTTTCTTT.

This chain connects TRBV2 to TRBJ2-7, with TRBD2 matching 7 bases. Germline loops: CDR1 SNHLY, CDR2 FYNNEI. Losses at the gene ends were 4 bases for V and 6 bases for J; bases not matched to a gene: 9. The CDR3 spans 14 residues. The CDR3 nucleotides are TGTGCCAGCAGTGTAAACCCGGGGGGTAGCGAGCAGTACTTC. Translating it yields CASSVNPGGSEQYF.

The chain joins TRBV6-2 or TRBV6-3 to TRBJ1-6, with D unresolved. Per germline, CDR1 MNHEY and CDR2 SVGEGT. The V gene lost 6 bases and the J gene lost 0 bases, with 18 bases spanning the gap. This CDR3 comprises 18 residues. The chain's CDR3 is CASSPYFQRSSYNSPLHF. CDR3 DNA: TGTGCCAGCAGCCCCTATTTCCAGCGGAGCTCCTATAATTCACCCCTCCACTTT.

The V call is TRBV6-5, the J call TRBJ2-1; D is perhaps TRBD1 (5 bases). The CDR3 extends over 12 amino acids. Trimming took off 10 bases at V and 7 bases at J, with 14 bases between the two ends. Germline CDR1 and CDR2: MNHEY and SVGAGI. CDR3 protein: CATTRTPNEQFF. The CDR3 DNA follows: TGTGCCACCACCAGGACACCTAATGAGCAGTTCTTC.

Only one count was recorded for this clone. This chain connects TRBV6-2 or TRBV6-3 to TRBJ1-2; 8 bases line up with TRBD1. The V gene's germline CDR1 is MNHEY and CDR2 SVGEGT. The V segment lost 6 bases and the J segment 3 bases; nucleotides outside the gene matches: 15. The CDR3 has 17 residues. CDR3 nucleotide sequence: TGTGCCAGCAGCCACCGCCCCGGACAGGGTCGGGACTATGGCTACACCTTC. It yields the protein CASSHRPGQGRDYGYTF.

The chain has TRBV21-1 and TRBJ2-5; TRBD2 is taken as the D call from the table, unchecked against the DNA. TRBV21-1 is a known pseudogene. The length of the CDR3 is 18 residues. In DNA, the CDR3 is TGTGCCAGCAGCAAAGGTTCGACTAGCGGGGGGTACCAAGAGACCCAGTACTTC. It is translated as CASSKGSTSGGYQETQYF.

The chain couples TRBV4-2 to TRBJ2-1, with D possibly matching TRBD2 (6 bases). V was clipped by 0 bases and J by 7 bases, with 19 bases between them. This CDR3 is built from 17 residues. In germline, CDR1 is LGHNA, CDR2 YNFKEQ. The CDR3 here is CASSQDLSGLEDNEQFF. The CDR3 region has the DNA TGTGCCAGCAGCCAAGATCTTAGCGGCCTCGAGGATAATGAGCAGTTCTTC.